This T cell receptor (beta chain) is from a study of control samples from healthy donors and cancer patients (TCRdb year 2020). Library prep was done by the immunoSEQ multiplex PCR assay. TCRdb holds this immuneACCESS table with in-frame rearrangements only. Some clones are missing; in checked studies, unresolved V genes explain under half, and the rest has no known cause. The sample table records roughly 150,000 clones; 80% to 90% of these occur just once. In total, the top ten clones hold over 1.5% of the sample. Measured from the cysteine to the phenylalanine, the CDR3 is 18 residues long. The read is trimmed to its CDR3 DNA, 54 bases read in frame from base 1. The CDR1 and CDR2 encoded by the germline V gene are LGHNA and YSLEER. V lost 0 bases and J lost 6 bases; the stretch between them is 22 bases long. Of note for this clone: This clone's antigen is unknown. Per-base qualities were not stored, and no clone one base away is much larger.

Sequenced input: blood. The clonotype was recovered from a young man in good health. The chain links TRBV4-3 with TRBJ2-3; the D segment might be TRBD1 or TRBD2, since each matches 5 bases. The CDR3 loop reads CASSQDYMGTLMGDTQYF. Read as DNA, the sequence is TGCGCCAGCAGCCAAGATTACATGGGGACCCTAATGGGTGATACGCAGTATTTT.